These 27 T cell receptor beta chains were all obtained from the same sample, sequenced in a study of cytomegalovirus exposure and HLA in healthy donors (dated by TCRdb to 2015 to 2018). Receptors were amplified or captured by the immunoSEQ multiplex PCR assay. For the multiplex PCR, a mixture combining 60 forward primers for TCR Vbeta segments and 13 reverse primers for TCR Jbeta segments was used. Here the immuneACCESS table is served through TCRdb, limited to in-frame sequences with V and J called. Missing clones are a known gap in these copies; in checked studies unresolved V genes cover under half, and the rest lacks a known reason. The sample contains 140,000 or so clones, roughly three quarters of them found a single time. The ten largest clonotypes hold roughly 2% of the sample. What was sequenced was PBMCs. All receptors derive from a woman in her forties in good health and CMV-seronegative.

J is TRBJ1-1 and V is TRBV13; 9 nucleotides match TRBD1. Germline CDR1 PRHDT, CDR2 FYEKMQ (reference sequence). Trimming took 0 bases from V and 8 from J; bases not matched to a gene: 4. The CDR3 is 14 amino acids. This CDR3 is CASSLGTGGAEAFF. CDR3 nucleotide sequence: TGTGCCAGCAGCTTAGGGACAGGGGGGGCCGAAGCTTTCTTT.

V is TRBV5-1 and J is TRBJ1-4; 7 bases fit TRBD1. Germline V gene data show CDR1 as SGHRS and CDR2 as YFSETQ. The CDR3 has 15 residues. J lost 8 bases, V lost 4 bases, and 11 bases had no gene match. The CDR3 protein is CASSPAGQWAEKLFF. The CDR3 coding sequence is TGCGCCAGCAGCCCGGCGGGACAGTGGGCGGAAAAACTGTTTTTT.

The genes are TRBV6-5 and TRBJ2-7; D gene ambiguous. Trimming left V 0 bases short and J 0 bases short, with 12 bases between. Germline lookup yields CDR1 MNHEY and CDR2 SVGAGI. The CDR3 covers 16 residues. The CDR3 nucleotides read TGTGCCAGCAGTTACTCGACTGGCGGTAGCTCCTACGAGCAGTACTTC. This codes for CASSYSTGGSSYEQYF.

This clone was observed a single time. The junction departs from the called germline gene at one end, perhaps through a read error. The rearrangement uses TRBV7-9 and TRBJ2-7; the match to TRBD1 covers 7 bases. The V gene's germline CDR1 is SEHNR and CDR2 FQNEAQ (reference sequence). The length of the CDR3 is 16 residues. Here the CDR3 reads CSSSLKTGTVPCEQYF. As DNA, the CDR3 is TGTTCCAGCAGCTTAAAAACCGGGACAGTTCCTTGCGAGCAGTACTTC.

In nucleotides, the CDR3 is TGTGCCAGCAGCAACCCACTAGGTGAAAAACTGTTTTTT. It encodes CASSNPLGEKLFF. This chain links TRBV14 with TRBJ1-4; no reliable D call. This CDR3 is built from 13 residues. Germline V gene sequence: CDR1 SGHDN, CDR2 FVKESK. Trimming removed 5 bases at V and 7 bases at J, with 11 bases between.

The V call is TRBV9, the J call TRBJ2-2, with TRBD2 identical over 9 bases. V shed 7 bases, J shed 5 bases, and the junction held 6 bases outside the gene matches. Germline V CDR1 and CDR2: SGDLS, YYNGEE. This CDR3 is 14 amino acids long. For the CDR3, the DNA is TGTGCCAGCTCAGACCTAGCGGGGACCGGGGAGCTGTTTTTT. Translated: CASSDLAGTGELFF.

The chain carries TRBV27 and TRBJ2-5, with 11 bases matching TRBD2. The J call may be faulty, since TRBJ2-7 better matches the DNA end. The germline gives CDR1 MNHEY, CDR2 SMNVEV (reference sequence). CDR3 length equals 15 residues. CDR3 nucleotides: TGTGCCAGCAGTTTATCGCCTAGCGGGGGGTACGAGCAGTACTTC. Translation: CASSLSPSGGYEQYF.

J is TRBJ1-2 and V is TRBV28, with D possibly matching TRBD1 (5 bases). V shed 2 bases and J shed 5 bases, with 6 bases lying between them. CDR1 MDHEN and CDR2 SYDVKM come from the germline V gene. There are 12 residues in the CDR3. CDR3 coding DNA: TGTGCCAGCAGTTTAGACAGTTATGGCTACACCTTC. Its protein product is CASSLDSYGYTF.

This chain connects TRBV28 to TRBJ1-1; D is uncertain. Trimming pared 5 bases from V and 4 bases from J, leaving 17 bases between. Germline V CDR1 and CDR2: MDHEN, SYDVKM. CDR3 size: 15 residues. CDR3 nucleotide sequence: TGTGCCAGCAGTGCCTTTTACGACTTGGGCACTGAAGCTTTCTTT. It encodes CASSAFYDLGTEAFF.

The chain recombines TRBV19 with TRBJ2-4, with a tentative D call TRBD2 (5 bases). CDR1 is LNHDA, CDR2 SQIVND, per germline (reference sequence). This CDR3 contains 13 residues. Between the trimmed V and J ends, which lost 1 base and 8 bases, there was a span of 9 bases. The CDR3 DNA follows: TGTGCCAGTAGTATAGTTCCGAGGGACATTCAGTACTTC. Its translation: CASSIVPRDIQYF.

This clone was found a few times. The chain has TRBV6-1 and TRBJ1-5; D unresolved. The CDR3 spans 11 residues. Deletions cut 8 bases from V and 6 bases from J, with 8 bases between. CDR1 and CDR2 (germline): MNHNS, SASEGT. Here the CDR3 reads CASSVGQPQHF. As DNA, the CDR3 is TGTGCCAGCTCGGTCGGTCAGCCCCAGCATTTT.

CDR3 in DNA: TGTGCCAGCAGCCCGACAGGTTATAGCAATCAGCCCCAGCATTTT. This gives the protein CASSPTGYSNQPQHF. The rearrangement joins TRBV9 to TRBJ1-5; D may be TRBD1 (6 bases). CDR3 length: 15 residues. Trimming removed 4 bases from V and 0 bases from J, with 11 bases in between. CDR1 and CDR2 (germline): SGDLS, YYNGEE. Full variable domain (rest looked up from reference TRBV9 and TRBJ1-5): DSGVTQTPKHLITATGQRVTLRCSPRSGDLSVYWYQQSLDQGLQFLIQYYNGEERAKGNILERFSAQQFPDLHSELNLSSLELGDSALYFCASSPTGYSNQPQHFGDGTRLSIL.

The chain uses TRBV5-1 and TRBJ2-1; tentative D call: TRBD2 (5 bases). Per germline, CDR1 SGHRS and CDR2 YFSETQ. V was clipped by 0 bases and J by 10 bases, with 17 bases between them. The CDR3 sequence is 15 residues long. CDR3 loop: CASSLAPDPRGEQFF. The CDR3 region has the DNA TGCGCCAGCAGCTTGGCCCCGGATCCCCGGGGAGAGCAGTTCTTC.

A single count supports this clone. The chain links TRBV5-1 to TRBJ2-1; D call uncertain. The CDR3 contains 15 residues. V gave up 0 bases and J gave up 0 bases, with 7 bases separating them. Germline V gene data show CDR1 as SGHRS and CDR2 as YFSETQ. CDR3 loop: CASSLERSSYNEQFF. As DNA, the CDR3 is TGCGCCAGCAGCTTGGAGAGAAGCTCCTACAATGAGCAGTTCTTC. Combining the CDR3 with reference TRBV5-1 and TRBJ2-1 gives the whole variable domain KAGVTQTPRYLIKTRGQQVTLSCSPISGHRSVSWYQQTPGQGLQFLFEYFSETQRNKGNFPGRFSGRQFSNSRSEMNVSTLELGDSALYLCASSLERSSYNEQFFGPGTRLTVL.

The CDR3: CASSQIKGALNEQYF. The CDR3 DNA reads as TGTGCCAGCAGCCAAATAAAGGGGGCGCTTAACGAGCAGTACTTC. The chain has TRBV21-1 and TRBJ2-5; the table names TRBD1, a call not compared with the DNA. The DNA end is more similar to TRBJ2-7, so the J call may be wrong. TRBV21-1 is reported as a pseudogene. The CDR3 sequence is 15 residues long.

The chain couples TRBV27 to TRBJ2-1, with TRBD2 matching 14 bases. The J segment lost 6 bases and the V segment lost 3 bases, leaving 1 base of the junction unmatched. CDR1 MNHEY and CDR2 SMNVEV come from the germline V gene (reference sequence). The CDR3 length is 15 residues. CDR3 sequence reads: CASSLGLAGVNEQFF. CDR3 DNA sequence: TGTGCCAGCAGTTTGGGACTAGCGGGAGTCAATGAGCAGTTCTTC.

V gene TRBV9 combines with J gene TRBJ2-5; D gene ambiguous. CDR3 length equals 15 residues. Trimming removed 0 bases at V and 2 bases at J, with 11 bases between. Germline V gene data show CDR1 as SGDLS and CDR2 as YYNGEE. This CDR3 reads CASSVEARQQETQYF. In DNA, the CDR3 is TGTGCCAGCAGCGTAGAGGCTAGGCAGCAAGAGACCCAGTACTTC.

This clone was seen more than once but under ten times. The chain joins TRBV25-1 to TRBJ1-1; TRBD1 might be the D (5 bases). The V gene lost 7 bases and the J gene lost 4 bases, with 7 bases spanning the gap. The germline V gene has CDR1 MGHDK and CDR2 SYGVNS. CDR3 length: 11 residues. The chain's CDR3 is CASKRGTEAFF. Written as DNA, the CDR3 is TGTGCCAGCAAAAGGGGCACTGAAGCTTTCTTT.

V usage is TRBV30 and J usage is TRBJ2-1; D is ambiguous. CDR1 is GTSNPN and CDR2 is SVGIG in the germline V gene (reference sequence). This CDR3 contains 13 residues. Trimming removed 4 bases at V and 6 bases at J, with 13 bases between. DNA of the CDR3: TGTGCCTGGAACCCAAACAGTTTCAATGAGCAGTTCTTC. Translated: CAWNPNSFNEQFF.

CDR3 in DNA: TGTGCCAGCATTTCGCGGCAGGGCTACGAGCAGTACTTC. As protein: CASISRQGYEQYF. This chain links TRBV27 with TRBJ2-7; possible D gene TRBD1, 5 bases. The germline V and J ends were trimmed by 7 bases and 3 bases, with 13 bases remaining between them. CDR3 length: 13 amino acids. Germline CDR1 MNHEY, CDR2 SMNVEV (reference sequence).

This clone has only one observation. This chain uses TRBV19 with TRBJ2-2; TRBD2 aligns across 10 bases. The ends lost 5 bases at V and 2 bases at J; junction bases unmatched: 11. Germline V lookup: CDR1 LNHDA, CDR2 SQIVND (reference sequence). This CDR3 comprises 18 residues. Here the CDR3 DNA reads TGTGCCAGTAGTCTAACGATCCTAGCGGGAGCTAACACCGGGGAGCTGTTTTTT. As protein: CASSLTILAGANTGELFF.

The chain recombines TRBV19 with TRBJ1-5; TRBD1 might be the D (6 bases). This CDR3 is built from 13 residues. The V and J ends lost 7 bases and 12 bases respectively, with 19 bases between them. Germline V gene data show CDR1 as LNHDA and CDR2 as SQIVND (reference sequence). The CDR3 reads CASTNGPRDNQHF. CDR3 nucleotides: TGTGCCAGTACAAATGGCCCCCGGGACAACCAGCATTTT. Full variable domain (rest looked up from reference TRBV19 and TRBJ1-5): DGGITQSPKYLFRKEGQNVTLSCEQNLNHDAMYWYRQDPGQGLRLIYYSQIVNDFQKGDIAEGYSVSREKKESFPLTVTSAQKNPTAFYLCASTNGPRDNQHFGDGTRLSIL.

This chain's CDR3 is CATSRVVIAVNQVDTQYF. In DNA, the CDR3 is TGTGCCACCAGCAGAGTCGTGATAGCGGTAAACCAGGTGGATACGCAGTATTTT. V is TRBV15 and J is TRBJ2-3; the D gene is possibly TRBD2 (6 bases). Deletions cut 1 base from V and 6 bases from J, with 23 bases between. This CDR3 is 18 amino acids long. Germline values: CDR1 LNHNV, CDR2 YYDKDF (reference sequence). The full variable domain, its missing parts supplied by reference TRBV15 and TRBJ2-3, is DAMVIQNPRYQVTQFGKPVTLSCSQTLNHNVMYWYQQKSSQAPKLLFHYYDKDFNNEADTPDNFQSRRPNTSFCFLDIRSPGLGDTAMYLCATSRVVIAVNQVDTQYFGPGTRLTVL.

The chain uses TRBV5-1 and TRBJ2-7, with 11 bases matching TRBD2. CDR1 SGHRS and CDR2 YFSETQ come from the germline V gene. With V trimmed by 4 bases and J by 6 bases, 6 bases remained unmatched. This CDR3 spans 14 amino acids. This CDR3 reads CASSPGLAGTEQYF. For the CDR3, the DNA is TGCGCCAGCAGCCCAGGACTAGCGGGTACCGAGCAGTACTTC. The whole variable domain, remainder taken from reference TRBV5-1 and TRBJ2-7, is KAGVTQTPRYLIKTRGQQVTLSCSPISGHRSVSWYQQTPGQGLQFLFEYFSETQRNKGNFPGRFSGRQFSNSRSEMNVSTLELGDSALYLCASSPGLAGTEQYFGPGTRLTVT.

The chain combines TRBV6-5 with TRBJ1-5; the D is unclear. The CDR3 length is 14 residues. Deletions cut 2 bases from V and 4 bases from J, with 9 bases between. The germline V gene has CDR1 MNHEY and CDR2 SVGAGI. The CDR3 spells CASSYLSVNQPQHF. DNA for the CDR3: TGTGCCAGCAGTTACCTCTCCGTGAATCAGCCCCAGCATTTT.

The chain recombines TRBV1 with TRBJ2-1; TRBD2 is the table's D call, not checked against the DNA. TRBV1 is labeled a pseudogene. The CDR3 runs 11 residues. The CDR3 nucleotides read TGCACCAGTCCCTGTTTCAATGAGCAGTTCTTC. Protein product: CTSPCFNEQFF.

The chain uses TRBV10-3 and TRBJ1-1; TRBD1 might be the D (5 bases). CDR1 is ENHRY, CDR2 SYGVKD, per germline. Trimming shortened V by 8 bases and J by 1 base, and 8 bases separated the two germline ends. The length of the CDR3 is 12 residues. For the CDR3, the DNA is TGTGCCATCGGGGGAGGGAACACTGAAGCTTTCTTT. Its translation is CAIGGGNTEAFF.